This TCR beta chain was retrieved from a study of blood T cell repertoires in COVID-19. Study information: Researchers got acute and convalescent COVID-19 samples from the United States, Italy and Spain.

The cohort comprised adults aged about 18 to 100 years residing in approximately 25 US areas. The authors' processing: Using reference gene primer amplification, nucleated cell counts were estimated. Here immunoSEQ multiplex PCR was the method, and the copy in TCRdb shows in-frame clones only, minus some. The DNA was the basis for D and trimming; V, J and clone size are from that table. The top ten clones hold approximately 4% of a sample with approximately 170,000 clones, approximately 82% of them seen once. The CDR3 contains 17 residues. CDR1 and CDR2 (germline): KGHDR, SFDVKD. Deletions cut 1 base from V and 5 bases from J, with 17 bases between.

The chain is built from TRBV24-1 and TRBJ1-5; D is uncertain. Sequencing used PBMCs or T cells enriched from blood (not recorded which). This receptor was identified in a woman aged 45-60 years in a cohort exposed to, infected with or recovered from COVID-19 (not recorded which). The CDR3, as DNA: TGTGCCACCAGTGATTTTTTCCGGAGGCAGCAACATCAGCCCCAGCATTTT. Translated, it gives CATSDFFRRQQHQPQHF.